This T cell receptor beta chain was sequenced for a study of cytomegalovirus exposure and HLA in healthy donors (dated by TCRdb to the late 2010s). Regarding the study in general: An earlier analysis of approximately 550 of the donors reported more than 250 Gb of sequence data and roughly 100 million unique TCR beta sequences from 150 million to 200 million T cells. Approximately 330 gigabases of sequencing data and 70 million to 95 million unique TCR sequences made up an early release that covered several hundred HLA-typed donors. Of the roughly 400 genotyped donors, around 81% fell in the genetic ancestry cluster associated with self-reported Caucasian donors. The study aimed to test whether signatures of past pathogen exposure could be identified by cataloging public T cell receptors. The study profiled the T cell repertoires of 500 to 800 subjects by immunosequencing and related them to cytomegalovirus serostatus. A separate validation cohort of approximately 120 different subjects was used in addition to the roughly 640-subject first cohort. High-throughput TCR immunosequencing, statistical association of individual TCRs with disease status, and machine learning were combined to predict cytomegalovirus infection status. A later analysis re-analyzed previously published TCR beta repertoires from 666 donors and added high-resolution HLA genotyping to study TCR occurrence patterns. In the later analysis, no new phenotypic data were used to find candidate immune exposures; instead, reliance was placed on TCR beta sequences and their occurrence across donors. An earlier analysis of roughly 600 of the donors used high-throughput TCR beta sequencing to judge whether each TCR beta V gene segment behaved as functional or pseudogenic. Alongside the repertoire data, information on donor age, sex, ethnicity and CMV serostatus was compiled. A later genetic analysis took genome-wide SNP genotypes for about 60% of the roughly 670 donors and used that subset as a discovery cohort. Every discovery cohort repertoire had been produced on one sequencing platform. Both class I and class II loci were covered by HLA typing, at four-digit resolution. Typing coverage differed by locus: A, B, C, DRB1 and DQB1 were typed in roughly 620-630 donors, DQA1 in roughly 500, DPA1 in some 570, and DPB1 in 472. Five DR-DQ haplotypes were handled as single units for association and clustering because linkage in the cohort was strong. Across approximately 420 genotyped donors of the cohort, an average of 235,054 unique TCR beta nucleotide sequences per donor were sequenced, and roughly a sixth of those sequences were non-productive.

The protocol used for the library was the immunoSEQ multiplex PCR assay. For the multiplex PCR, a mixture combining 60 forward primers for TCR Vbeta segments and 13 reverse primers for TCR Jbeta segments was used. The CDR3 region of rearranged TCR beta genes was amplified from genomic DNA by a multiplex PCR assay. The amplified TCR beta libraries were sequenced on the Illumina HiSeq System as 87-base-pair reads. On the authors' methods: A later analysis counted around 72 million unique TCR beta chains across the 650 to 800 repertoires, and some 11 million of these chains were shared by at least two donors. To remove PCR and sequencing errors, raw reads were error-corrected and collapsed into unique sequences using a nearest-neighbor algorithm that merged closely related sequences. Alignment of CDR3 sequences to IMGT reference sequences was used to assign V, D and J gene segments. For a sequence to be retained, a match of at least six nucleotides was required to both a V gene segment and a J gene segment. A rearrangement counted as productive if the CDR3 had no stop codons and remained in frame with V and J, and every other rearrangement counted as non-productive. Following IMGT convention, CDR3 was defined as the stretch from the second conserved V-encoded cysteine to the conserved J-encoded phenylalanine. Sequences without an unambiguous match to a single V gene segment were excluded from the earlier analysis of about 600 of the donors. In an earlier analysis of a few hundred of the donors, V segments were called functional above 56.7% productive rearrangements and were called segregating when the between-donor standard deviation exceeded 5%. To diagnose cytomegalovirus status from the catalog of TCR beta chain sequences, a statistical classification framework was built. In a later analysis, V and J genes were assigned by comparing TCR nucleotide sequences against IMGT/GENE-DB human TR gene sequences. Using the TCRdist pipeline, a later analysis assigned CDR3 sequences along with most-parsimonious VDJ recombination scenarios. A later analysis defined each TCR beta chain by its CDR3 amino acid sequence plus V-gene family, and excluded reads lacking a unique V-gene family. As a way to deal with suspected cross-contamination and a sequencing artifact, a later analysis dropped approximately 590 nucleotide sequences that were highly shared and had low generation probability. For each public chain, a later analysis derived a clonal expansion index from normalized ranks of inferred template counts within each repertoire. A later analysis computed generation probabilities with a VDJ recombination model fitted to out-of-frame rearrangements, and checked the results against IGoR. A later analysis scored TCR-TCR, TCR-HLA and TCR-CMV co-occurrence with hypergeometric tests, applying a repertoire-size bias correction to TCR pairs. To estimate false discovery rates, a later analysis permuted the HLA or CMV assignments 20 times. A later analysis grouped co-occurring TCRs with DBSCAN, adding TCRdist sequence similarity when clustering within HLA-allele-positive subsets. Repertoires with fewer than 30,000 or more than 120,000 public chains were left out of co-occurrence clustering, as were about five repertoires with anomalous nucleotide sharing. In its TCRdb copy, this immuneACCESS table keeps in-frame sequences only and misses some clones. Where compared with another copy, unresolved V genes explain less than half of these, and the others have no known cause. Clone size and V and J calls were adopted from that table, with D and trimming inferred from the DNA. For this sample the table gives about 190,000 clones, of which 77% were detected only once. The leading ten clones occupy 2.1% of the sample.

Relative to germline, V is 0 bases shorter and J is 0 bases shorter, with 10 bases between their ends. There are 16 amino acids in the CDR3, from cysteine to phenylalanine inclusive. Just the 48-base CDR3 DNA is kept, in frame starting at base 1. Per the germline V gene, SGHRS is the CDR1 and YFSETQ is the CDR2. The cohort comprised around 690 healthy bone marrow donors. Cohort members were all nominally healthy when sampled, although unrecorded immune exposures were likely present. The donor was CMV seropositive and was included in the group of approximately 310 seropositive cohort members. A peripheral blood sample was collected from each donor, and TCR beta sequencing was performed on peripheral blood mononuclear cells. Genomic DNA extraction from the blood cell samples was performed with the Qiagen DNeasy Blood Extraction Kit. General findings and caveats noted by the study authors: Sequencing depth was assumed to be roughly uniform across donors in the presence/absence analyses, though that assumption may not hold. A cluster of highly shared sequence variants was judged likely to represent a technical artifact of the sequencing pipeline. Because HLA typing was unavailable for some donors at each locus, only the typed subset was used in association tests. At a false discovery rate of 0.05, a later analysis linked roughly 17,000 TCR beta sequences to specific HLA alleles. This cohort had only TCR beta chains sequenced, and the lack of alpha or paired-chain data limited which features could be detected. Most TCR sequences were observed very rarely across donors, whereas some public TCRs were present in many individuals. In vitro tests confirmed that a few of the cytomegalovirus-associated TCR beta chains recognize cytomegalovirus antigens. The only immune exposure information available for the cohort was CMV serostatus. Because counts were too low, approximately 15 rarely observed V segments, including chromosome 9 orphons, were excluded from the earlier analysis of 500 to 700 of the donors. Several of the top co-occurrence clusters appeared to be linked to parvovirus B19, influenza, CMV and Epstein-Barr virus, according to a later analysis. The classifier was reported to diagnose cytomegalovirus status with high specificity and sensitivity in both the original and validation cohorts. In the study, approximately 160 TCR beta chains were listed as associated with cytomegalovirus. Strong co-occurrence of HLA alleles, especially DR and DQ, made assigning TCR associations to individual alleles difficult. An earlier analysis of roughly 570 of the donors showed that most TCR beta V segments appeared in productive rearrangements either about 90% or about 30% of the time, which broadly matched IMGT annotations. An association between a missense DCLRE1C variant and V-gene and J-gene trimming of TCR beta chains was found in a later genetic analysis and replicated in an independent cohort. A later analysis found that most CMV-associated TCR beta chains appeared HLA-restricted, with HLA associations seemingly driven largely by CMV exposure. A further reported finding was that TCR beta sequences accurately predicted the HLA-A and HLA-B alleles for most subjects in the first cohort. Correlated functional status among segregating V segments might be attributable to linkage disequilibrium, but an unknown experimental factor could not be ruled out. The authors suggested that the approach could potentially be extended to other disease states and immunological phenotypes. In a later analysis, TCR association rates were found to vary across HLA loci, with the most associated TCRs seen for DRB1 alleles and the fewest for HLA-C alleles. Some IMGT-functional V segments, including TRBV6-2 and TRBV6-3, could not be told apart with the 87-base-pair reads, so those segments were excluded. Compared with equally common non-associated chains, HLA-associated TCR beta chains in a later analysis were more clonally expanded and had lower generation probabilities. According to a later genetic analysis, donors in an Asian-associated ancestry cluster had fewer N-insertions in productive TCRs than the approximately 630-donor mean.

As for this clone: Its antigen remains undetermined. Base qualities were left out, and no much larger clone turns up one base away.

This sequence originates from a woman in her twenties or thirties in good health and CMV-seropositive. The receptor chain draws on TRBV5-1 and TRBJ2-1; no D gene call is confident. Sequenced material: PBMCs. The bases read TGCGCCAGCAGCTTGGGAGGCGGCGACTCCTACAATGAGCAGTTCTTC. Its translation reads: CASSLGGGDSYNEQFF.